These T cell receptor beta chains were read from a single sample in a study of early T cells in non-severe SARS-CoV-2 infection. TCRdb redid the calling of the 5' RACE reads with MiXCR, one entry per CDR3 protein. The sample contains around 58,000 distinct CDR3 sequences, 4.9% of which appear only once. Sequencing used whole blood. All receptors come from an adult who was a healthcare worker with PCR-confirmed SARS-CoV-2 infection or an uninfected control (not recorded which). Both conserved end residues are trimmed from each CDR3. Clone size is shown for a subset of rows, as once, few, many or a class of expanded clone.

>few|TRBJ2-3|TRBV2
ASSVLRGDTQY
>many|TRBJ1-4|TRBV5-1
ASSLDTGSAELF
>many|TRBJ2-3|TRBV19
ASRFGTRSTDTQY
>few|TRBJ2-5|TRBV4-3
ASSASVQETQY
>many|TRBJ2-3|TRBV15
ATSRDRGTSTDTQY
>NA|TRBJ2-3|TRBV7-7
ASSPAQGPHKGTQY
>many|TRBJ2-3|TRBV24-1
ATSAPASSTDTQY
>many|TRBJ2-1|TRBV4-1
ASSPAGGAVSYNEQF
>NA|TRBJ2-2|TRBV20-1
SARDWSNTGELF
>many|TRBJ2-7|TRBV29-1
SVLSGYEQY
>few|TRBJ1-1|TRBV12-3/TRBV12-4
ASAWGEGTEAF
>many|TRBJ1-6|TRBV14
ASSQGPGTLH
>NA|TRBJ1-6|TRBV27
ASSESSYNSPLH
>NA|TRBJ2-1|TRBV20-1
SASDPGSYNEQF
>many|TRBJ2-5|TRBV25-1
ASSEWGRGQETQY
>many|TRBJ2-3|TRBV23-1
ASSLGYGGSTDTQY
>few|TRBJ2-2|TRBV7-3
ASSPIGLAGGPTGELF
>many|TRBJ1-2|TRBV2
ASRRRVPNYGYT
>few|TRBJ1-5|TRBV19
ASVGTGNQPQH
>few|TRBJ2-7|TRBV24-1
ATSDPSGVDEQY
>many|TRBJ2-5|TRBV5-1
ASSLAGQAQETQY
>many|TRBJ2-1|TRBV3-1
ASKLAASDNEQF
>many|TRBJ2-4|TRBV29-1
SVEGIPENIQY
>many|TRBJ1-1|TRBV7-6
ASSLVGQGNTEAF
>many|TRBJ1-6|TRBV27
ASSSSTAYNSPLH
>NA|TRBJ2-5|TRBV5-4
ASSSGGRTEETQY
>NA|TRBJ2-6|TRBV24-1
ATSDTSGSSGANVLT
>once|TRBJ2-1|TRBV5-4
ASSLWREYNEQF